This section outlines one T cell receptor (beta chain) sequence together with its context. Recruits, aged about 18 to 90 years, lived in under 25 US areas. Two negative PCRs, clearance, or symptom resolution had been documented for recovered Cohort 3 donors. These data belong to a study of blood T cell repertoires in COVID-19. Study-level information: The United States, Italy and Spain provided the acute and convalescent COVID-19 samples. The analysed material was cDNA or gDNA that came from T cells, B-cell-depleted T cells, or PBMCs.

The table came from immunoSEQ multiplex PCR; TCRdb's copy has only in-frame clones and leaves some out. The sample carries approximately 400,000 clones, 75% to 90% recorded once. Sequencing input: PBMCs or T cells enriched from blood (not recorded which). The receptor's source is a woman between 50 and 59 years old who had recovered from COVID-19.

CDR3 residues: CASSLEGSREWNIQYF. Written as DNA, the CDR3 is TGTGCCAGCAGCTTAGAGGGTAGCAGGGAATGGAACATTCAGTACTTC. The chain employs TRBV7-2 and TRBJ2-4; TRBD1 might be the D (5 bases). This CDR3 is 16 amino acids long. Germline CDR1 and CDR2: SGHTA and FQGNSA. Trimming stripped 1 base from V and 7 bases from J, with 17 bases between.